This TCR beta chain was obtained from a study of CD8+CD57+ T cells in acquired aplastic anemia. Trimming pared 6 bases from V and 6 bases from J, leaving 13 bases between. The CDR3 spans 13 residues. The V gene's germline CDR1 is SEHNR and CDR2 FQNEAQ (reference sequence). Patients picked for sequencing had shown CD8+CD57+ cell expansion detected by flow cytometry. A severe acquired aplastic anemia diagnosis applied to all patients. No therapy was given to patients before blood sampling. Template material for TCR beta VDJ and CDR3 profiling consisted of genomic DNA. TCRdb passed the reads through MiXCR, listing each CDR3 protein once. This sample yields about 98,000 distinct CDR3 sequences, of which around 68% are seen a single time; 65% belongs to the top ten. For this clonotype: Its target is unknown.

Study-wide points: Patients and controls shared under 35 CD8+ CDR3 sequences, which appeared highly expressed in patients and within their immunodominant clones.

V usage is TRBV7-9 and J usage is TRBJ2-3; D gene uncertain. The source material was sorted CD4+, CD8+, or CD8+CD57+ T cells (not recorded which) from PBMCs. This TCR came from a human donor with aplastic anemia. CDR3 region: CASSWDVRDTQYF. Here the CDR3 DNA reads TGTGCCAGCAGTTGGGATGTGAGGGATACGCAGTATTTT.